Following are 25 T cell receptor beta chains from one sample sequenced in a study of T-cell reconstitution after alpha-beta-depleted transplantation in children. Unique molecular identifiers tagged the TCRbeta library. MiXCR, run by TCRdb on the PCR reads, gives a single entry per CDR3 protein. The data show 240,000 or so distinct CDR3 sequences, around 12% seen once. Sequences were derived from PBMCs from the stem cell graft donor, sampled from the stem cell graft. These receptor sequences come from a human donor who donated a stem cell graft to a child with acute lymphoblastic leukemia.

This clonotype has at least ten counts. The chain uses TRBV20-1 and TRBJ2-6; a weak D match, TRBD2 (6 bases). The CDR3 consists of 18 residues. V dropped 2 bases and J dropped 1 base, with 18 bases sitting between them. Germline CDR1 is DFQATT and CDR2 is SNEGSKA (reference sequence). The CDR3 nucleotides read TGCAGTGCTAGACGAAAGGGAAGTGGGGGGTCTGGGGCCAACGTCCTGACTTTC. Translated: CSARRKGSGGSGANVLTF.

The table lists this clonotype with many counts. V is TRBV24-1 and J is TRBJ2-3, with D unclear. Germline CDR1 and CDR2: KGHDR and SFDVKD. Trimming cost V 7 bases and J 1 base, with 11 bases left between them. The CDR3 spans 14 residues. The CDR3, as DNA: TGTGCCACCAGCCTGGGGTGGGGCACAGATACGCAGTATTTT. Its translation: CATSLGWGTDTQYF.

This clonotype was counted at least ten times. The chain carries TRBV20-1 and TRBJ2-3, with TRBD1 matching 7 bases. This CDR3 is built from 13 residues. J lost 0 bases, V lost 3 bases, and 0 bases had no gene match. Germline assignment: CDR1 DFQATT and CDR2 SNEGSKA (reference sequence). The DNA for the CDR3 is TGCAGTGCTAGCAGGGGGAGCACAGATACGCAGTATTTT. Translating gives CSASRGSTDTQYF.

This clonotype has a count of ten or more. The chain carries TRBV18 and TRBJ2-1; the D gene is possibly TRBD1 (6 bases). The CDR3 length is 13 residues. Germline lookup yields CDR1 KGHSH and CDR2 LQKENI. Trimming removed 6 bases from V and 7 bases from J, with 13 bases in between. The CDR3 nucleotides are TGTGCCAGCTCTCAAGACAGGAGGAATGAGCAGTTCTTC. Its protein is CASSQDRRNEQFF.

In this sample, this clonotype turned up many times. The V and J genes are TRBV12-3 or TRBV12-4 and TRBJ2-3; 8 bases fit TRBD1. Trimming cost V 11 bases and J 4 bases; bases outside gene matches: 5. The CDR3 is made up of 12 amino acids. CDR3 DNA sequence: TGTGCCGACTCACAGGGGGCAGATACGCAGTATTTT. As protein: CADSQGADTQYF.

This clonotype was counted at least ten times. V gene TRBV9 combines with J gene TRBJ1-1; D not certain. CDR3 length: 14 amino acids. The germline V gene encodes CDR1 SGDLS and CDR2 YYNGEE. V was trimmed by 1 base and J by 3 bases, leaving 10 bases between them. CDR3 region: CASSVRPMDTEAFF. The CDR3 bases are TGTGCCAGCAGCGTACGACCTATGGACACTGAAGCTTTCTTT.

The V gene is TRBV20-1, the J gene TRBJ1-2, with D perhaps matching TRBD1 (6 bases). Germline lookup yields CDR1 DFQATT and CDR2 SNEGSKA (reference sequence). The length of the CDR3 is 17 residues. The ends were cut back, 5 bases at V and 6 bases at J, with 28 bases in the middle. The CDR3 sequence is CSAESSHRTGRDNGYTF. CDR3 in DNA: TGCAGTGCTGAATCCTCCCATCGAACAGGGCGGGATAATGGCTACACCTTC.

The table lists this clonotype with many counts. This chain joins TRBV20-1 and TRBJ1-1; D unclear. The CDR3 sequence is 8 residues long. CDR1 is DFQATT and CDR2 is SNEGSKA in the germline V gene (reference sequence). The DNA for the CDR3 is TGCAGCGTCGGCGGGGCTTTCTTT. It yields the protein CSVGGAFF.

The sample holds many counts of this clonotype. The rearrangement uses TRBV4-3 and TRBJ2-7; D gene uncertain. Deletions cut 1 base from V and 6 bases from J, with 10 bases between. CDR1 LGHNA and CDR2 YSLEER come from the germline V gene. CDR3 length: 13 amino acids. The CDR3 sequence: CASSQGQGSEQYF. In nucleotides, the CDR3 is TGCGCCAGCAGCCAAGGACAAGGGTCCGAGCAGTACTTC.

The rearrangement joins TRBV29-1 to TRBJ1-5; 7 bases line up with TRBD1. Germline assignment: CDR1 SQVTM and CDR2 ANQGSEA. The CDR3 covers 14 residues. The ends lost 6 bases at V and 4 bases at J; junction bases unmatched: 9. CDR3 protein: CSVRWQGGNQPQHF. The CDR3 coding sequence is TGCAGCGTCCGGTGGCAGGGGGGAAATCAGCCCCAGCATTTT.

The rearrangement links TRBV19 to TRBJ2-4; no firm D call. Trimming took 0 bases from V and 3 from J, leaving 12 bases between them. The CDR3 is made up of 16 amino acids. The germline CDR1 and CDR2 sequences are LNHDA and SQIVND (reference sequence). The CDR3 here is CASSIDLAGVKNIQYF. The CDR3 region has the DNA TGTGCCAGTAGTATAGATCTTGCAGGAGTCAAAAACATTCAGTACTTC.

Points on this clonotype: A read error is possible here, since a much larger clone lies one base away. The chain couples TRBV7-2 to TRBJ1-2; D gene ambiguous. The CDR3 is made up of 11 amino acids. The germline gives CDR1 SGHTA, CDR2 FQGNSA. As DNA, the CDR3 is TGTGCCATCAGCTCAGGACTTCAGGAGACCTTC. Translating it yields CAISSGLQETF.

At least ten counts were recorded for this clonotype. The gene calls are TRBV2 and TRBJ1-5; no firm D call. V was shortened by 6 bases and J by 1 base, with 10 bases between the two germline ends. The length of the CDR3 is 14 residues. Germline assignment: CDR1 SNHLY and CDR2 FYNNEI. Here the CDR3 DNA reads TGTGCCAGCAGATTTCCGGGGAGCAATCAGCCCCAGCATTTT. It codes for CASRFPGSNQPQHF.

This clonotype has at least ten counts. The chain is built from TRBV7-8 and TRBJ2-7, with 7 bases matching TRBD1. J gave up 6 bases and V 3 bases, and 11 bases lay outside the gene matches. The CDR3 runs 15 residues. Looked up from germline, CDR1 is SGHVS and CDR2 is FQNEAQ. CDR3 loop: CASSFIRTGWFEQYF. CDR3 DNA: TGTGCCAGCAGCTTTATCAGGACAGGATGGTTCGAGCAGTACTTC.

This clonotype appeared many times. This sequence joins TRBV19 and TRBJ2-6, with a possible D match to TRBD1 (5 bases). CDR3 length: 16 residues. Germline CDR1 reads LNHDA; CDR2 reads SQIVND (reference sequence). Trimming cost V 4 bases and J 0 bases, with 10 bases left between them. CDR3 residues: CASSTRQFSGANVLTF. The CDR3 nucleotides read TGTGCCAGTAGTACCCGACAGTTCTCTGGGGCCAACGTCCTGACTTTC.

This clonotype was picked up many times. The rearrangement links TRBV6-2 or TRBV6-3 to TRBJ2-1; 7 bases align to TRBD2. CDR1 is MNHEY and CDR2 is SVGEGT in the germline V gene. The junction had 14 bases not matched to a gene; V was cut back by 2 bases and J by 4 bases. This CDR3 contains 18 residues. The CDR3 reads CASSYDGGRSIRYNEQFF. CDR3 bases: TGTGCCAGCAGTTACGACGGCGGGAGAAGTATCAGGTACAATGAGCAGTTCTTC.

In its sample, this clonotype was seen a few times. The V and J genes are TRBV20-1 and TRBJ2-7, with 10 bases fitting TRBD2. This CDR3 has 15 residues. Germline-derived CDR1 and CDR2 are DFQATT and SNEGSKA (reference sequence). V lost 0 bases, J lost 5 bases, and 7 bases stayed unmatched. CDR3 amino acids: CSARDPSGRVHEQYF. In nucleotides, the CDR3 is TGCAGTGCTAGAGATCCAAGCGGGAGGGTCCACGAGCAGTACTTC.

Ten or more counts support this clonotype. The rearrangement uses TRBV20-1 and TRBJ2-4, with D possibly TRBD2 on 5 matching bases. The CDR3 is 14 residues long. The V end lost 4 bases, the J end lost 3 bases, and 13 bases lay between the germline ends. CDR1 and CDR2 from the germline V gene are DFQATT and SNEGSKA (reference sequence). The CDR3 region has the DNA TGCAGTGCTACCAAGCGGTACGACAAAAACATTCAGTACTTC. Encoded protein: CSATKRYDKNIQYF.

This clonotype was seen many times. The chain is built from TRBV4-2 and TRBJ1-1, with D tentatively TRBD1 (5 bases). Trimming removed 2 bases from V and 5 bases from J, with 18 bases in between. Germline V CDR1 and CDR2: LGHNA, YNFKEQ. The CDR3 length is 16 residues. Here the CDR3 DNA reads TGTGCCAGCAGCCAATCCGACCCTCGGGAGGGGACTGAAGCTTTCTTT. Translation: CASSQSDPREGTEAFF.

This clonotype was counted ten times or more. V gene TRBV12-3 or TRBV12-4 combines with J gene TRBJ2-2; D is possibly TRBD2 (6 bases). CDR3 length: 15 residues. V lost 7 bases and J 4 bases, leaving 16 bases between the germline ends. The CDR3 loop reads CASTLTFGGTGELFF. In DNA form, the CDR3 reads TGTGCCAGCACCCTAACGTTCGGGGGCACCGGGGAGCTGTTTTTT.

Many counts were recorded for this clonotype. The V call is TRBV7-9, the J call TRBJ2-7; D is ambiguous. Germline V gives CDR1 SEHNR, CDR2 FQNEAQ (reference sequence). V was clipped by 3 bases and J by 2 bases, with 14 bases between them. The CDR3 spans 15 residues. The CDR3 DNA follows: TGTGCCAGCAGCTTGGTAGGTGGACGAACCTACGAGCAGTACTTC. It codes for CASSLVGGRTYEQYF.

This clonotype was counted many times. The V call is TRBV12-3 or TRBV12-4, the J call TRBJ1-2; D is perhaps TRBD1 (5 bases). The ends were cut back, 4 bases at V and 4 bases at J, with 10 bases in the middle. The CDR3 loop spans 13 amino acids. CDR3 sequence reads: CASSSPDSYGYTF. The CDR3 nucleotides are TGTGCCAGCAGTTCTCCAGACAGCTATGGCTACACCTTC.

This clonotype was picked up many times. V gene TRBV20-1 combines with J gene TRBJ2-7, with D possibly matching TRBD2 (5 bases). The CDR3 covers 12 residues. Trimming pared 5 bases from V and 3 bases from J, leaving 11 bases between. The V gene's germline CDR1 is DFQATT and CDR2 SNEGSKA (reference sequence). The CDR3 protein is CSAPGLDYEQYF. In DNA, the CDR3 is TGCAGTGCTCCTGGACTCGACTACGAGCAGTACTTC.

This clonotype has at least ten counts. The rearrangement joins TRBV29-1 to TRBJ2-1; a possible D gene is TRBD1 (5 bases). This CDR3 has 12 amino acids. Germline V gene lookup returns CDR1 SQVTM and CDR2 ANQGSEA. V was trimmed by 4 bases and J by 5 bases, leaving 9 bases between them. The CDR3 is CSVAGYNNEQFF. CDR3 nucleotide sequence: TGCAGCGTTGCAGGGTACAACAATGAGCAGTTCTTC.

The DNA for the CDR3 is TGCGCCAGCAGCTTGGCCGTTGTGACGTTGTCAGATGAGCAGTTCTTC. Residues: CASSLAVVTLSDEQFF. This chain uses TRBV5-1 with TRBJ2-1; D remains ambiguous. V gave up 0 bases and J gave up 8 bases, with 18 bases separating them. CDR1 is SGHRS and CDR2 is YFSETQ in the germline V gene. There are 16 residues in the CDR3. The variable domain in full, completed from reference TRBV5-1 and TRBJ2-1, reads KAGVTQTPRYLIKTRGQQVTLSCSPISGHRSVSWYQQTPGQGLQFLFEYFSETQRNKGNFPGRFSGRQFSNSRSEMNVSTLELGDSALYLCASSLAVVTLSDEQFFGPGTRLTVL.